The text below deals with one T cell receptor beta chain. It lacks a known antigen. Per-base quality was not reported, and no clone a single base away is much larger than it. The study was a case-control design nested within a healthcare worker cohort in London, UK, with weekly nasopharyngeal swab PCR tests and blood sampling. Healthcare workers were recruited between 23 and 31 March 2020, during the week of the UK lockdown, and were followed weekly for up to about 15 weeks. V is reduced by 4 bases and J by 1 base, leaving a spacing of 14 bases between them. From the cysteine through the phenylalanine, the CDR3 covers 15 amino acids. The kept DNA is CDR3 alone, 45 bases in frame from the first base. CDR1 and CDR2, per the germline V gene, are SGHTA and FQGTGA. This sample was taken from a study of early T cells in non-severe SARS-CoV-2 infection (dated by TCRdb to about 2021). About the investigation overall: Because TCR sequencing was done on bulk RNA from unsorted whole blood, the alpha and beta chains could not be paired.

Overall study outcomes, separate from this receptor: VDJdb matching was skewed toward anti-spike CD8 responses and likely underestimated virus-specific expansions by missing private and CD4 specificities.

The library was produced with 5' RACE. Instrument used: NextSeq 500. In the TCR library protocol, unique molecular identifiers were attached to individual cDNA molecules to correct for PCR bias and sequencing error. Both TCR alpha and beta chains were sequenced, and tight co-correlation was observed between alpha and beta sequence abundances in each sample. The study's processing was this. V gene, J gene and CDR3 annotation of TCR sequences was performed with Decombinator V4. TCRs were defined as expanded if a significant change between any two time points was detected under a Poisson model with p below 0.0001. TCR abundances were normalised to the total number of TCRs sequenced in each sample and reported as counts per million. TRAV1-2 paired with TRAJ12, TRAJ20 or TRAJ33 defined MAIT TCRs, while TRAV10 paired with TRAJ18 defined iNKT TCRs. A search of VDJdb, accessed on 1 November 2021, was run for TCRs annotated to CMV, EBV and SARS-CoV-2, with TCRs annotated for multiple antigens excluded. TCRdb's own reprocessing of the public reads used fastp at Q25 and MiXCR and kept productive beta chains. Rows are combined by CDR3 protein, so each entry shows the most common genes and DNA. In this record, the V and J calls reflect TCRdb's handling and not the investigators' own analysis. The sample records tens of thousands of distinct CDR3 sequences, 4% to 5% of which are singletons. The ten largest clones capture 4.4% of the sample.

This clonotype was sampled from an adult who was a healthcare worker with PCR-confirmed SARS-CoV-2 infection or an uninfected control (not recorded which). Here the chain combines TRBV7-3 and TRBJ2-7, and possibly TRBD2, on 6 matching bases. The sample was whole blood. CDR3 region: CASSSGLAQSYEQYF. In nucleotides, the sequence is TGTGCCAGCAGCTCCGGGCTAGCGCAGTCCTACGAGCAGTACTTC.